This T cell receptor (beta chain) was recorded in a study of blood T cells in healthy people across ages. The CDR3 is 15 residues long. The V gene lost 0 bases and the J gene lost 4 bases, with 11 bases spanning the gap. Germline loops: CDR1 SGHRS, CDR2 YFSETQ. Together with a sample-barcoded 5' primer, a J-beta primer mix was included in a second PCR lasting about 7 to 12 cycles. MiXCR was run by TCRdb on the 5' RACE reads, yielding one entry per CDR3 protein. The sample lists approximately 700,000 distinct CDR3 sequences, roughly 32% occurring once. This clonotype was observed a single time. The chain recombines TRBV5-1 with TRBJ2-1, with D possibly being TRBD2 (6 bases). The receptor was derived from an elderly woman in good health. The sequencing sample was made of blood. CDR3 loop: CASSLAGDLYNEQFF. The CDR3 bases are TGCGCCAGCAGCTTGGCGGGAGATTTATACAATGAGCAGTTCTTC.